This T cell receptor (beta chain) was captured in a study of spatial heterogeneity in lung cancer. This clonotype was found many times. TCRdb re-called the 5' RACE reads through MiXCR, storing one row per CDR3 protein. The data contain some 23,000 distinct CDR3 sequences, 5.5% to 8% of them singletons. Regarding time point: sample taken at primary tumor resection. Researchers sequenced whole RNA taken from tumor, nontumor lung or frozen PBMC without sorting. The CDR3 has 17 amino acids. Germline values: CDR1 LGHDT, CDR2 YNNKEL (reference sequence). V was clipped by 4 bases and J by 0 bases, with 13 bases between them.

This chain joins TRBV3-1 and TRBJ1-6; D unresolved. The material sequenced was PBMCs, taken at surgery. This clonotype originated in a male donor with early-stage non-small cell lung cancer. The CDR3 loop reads CASSLSTASSYNSPLHF. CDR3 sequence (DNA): TGTGCCAGCAGCCTTAGCACAGCGAGCTCCTATAATTCACCCCTCCACTTT.